The 30 T cell receptor beta chains below come from one sample, sequenced in a study of cytomegalovirus exposure and HLA in healthy donors. TCRdb's table, derived via immunoSEQ multiplex PCR, lists solely in-frame clones and lacks some. Among some 100,000 clones listed, roughly 90% were seen once. Sequencing input: PBMCs. These receptors were collected from a woman between 18 and 30 years old in good health and CMV-seronegative.

This sequence joins TRBV30 and TRBJ2-1, with D tentatively TRBD1 (7 bases). Trimming stripped 3 bases from V and 7 bases from J, with 16 bases between. CDR1 GTSNPN and CDR2 SVGIG come from the germline V gene (reference sequence). This CDR3 region has 14 residues. The CDR3 sequence: CAWSSAGQKNEQFF. CDR3 bases: TGTGCCTGGAGCAGTGCGGGACAGAAGAATGAGCAGTTCTTC.

This rearrangement joins TRBV7-2 to TRBJ1-2, with D perhaps matching TRBD1 (5 bases). Germline-derived CDR1 and CDR2 are SGHTA and FQGNSA. The CDR3 consists of 14 residues. The V gene lost 6 bases and the J gene lost 6 bases, with 17 bases spanning the gap. For the CDR3, the DNA is TGTGCCAGCAGTCTGGGGGGAGTTCGGCATGGCTACACCTTC. Translating gives CASSLGGVRHGYTF.

The chain carries TRBV28 and TRBJ2-4, with a weak D call TRBD1 (5 bases). Between the trimmed V and J ends, which lost 5 bases and 9 bases, there was a span of 14 bases. This CDR3 comprises 13 residues. Germline V gene sequence: CDR1 MDHEN, CDR2 SYDVKM. The CDR3 here is CASSPTTAIIQYF. In DNA, the CDR3 is TGTGCCAGCAGTCCCACGACAGCAATCATTCAGTACTTC.

V gene TRBV5-1 combines with J gene TRBJ1-4; 8 bases are a match to TRBD1. This CDR3 spans 14 amino acids. The J segment lost 5 bases and the V segment lost 2 bases, leaving 2 bases of the junction unmatched. Germline lookup yields CDR1 SGHRS and CDR2 YFSETQ. CDR3 sequence: CASSFNRGNEKLFF. The CDR3 DNA is TGCGCCAGCAGCTTCAACAGGGGGAATGAAAAACTGTTTTTT.

The chain recombines TRBV5-6 with TRBJ2-1; 11 nucleotides match TRBD2. The CDR3 sequence is 15 residues long. Germline assignment: CDR1 SGHDT and CDR2 YYEEEE. V trimming: 7 bases; J trimming: 4 bases; junction bases outside the gene matches: 7. Written as DNA, the CDR3 is TGTGCCAGCGGATCTAGCGGGAGGATGTACAATGAGCAGTTCTTC. Translating it yields CASGSSGRMYNEQFF.

The chain has TRBV6-1 and TRBJ2-1; 8 positions agree with TRBD1. The CDR3 has 15 amino acids. Germline assignment: CDR1 MNHNS and CDR2 SASEGT. With V trimmed by 5 bases and J by 5 bases, 8 bases remained unmatched. CDR3 region: CASSTGQGRNNEQFF. CDR3 in DNA: TGTGCCAGCAGTACTGGACAGGGCAGAAACAATGAGCAGTTCTTC.

The chain combines TRBV5-1 with TRBJ1-2; D gene ambiguous. The length of the CDR3 is 13 residues. Germline CDR1 is SGHRS and CDR2 is YFSETQ. The ends were cut back, 5 bases at V and 3 bases at J, with 11 bases in the middle. CDR3: CASRPPADYGYTF. In DNA, the CDR3 is TGCGCCAGCAGACCGCCCGCAGACTATGGCTACACCTTC.

This rearrangement joins TRBV6-6 to TRBJ2-5; perhaps TRBD1 as D (5 bases). Looked up from germline, CDR1 is MNHNY and CDR2 is SVGAGI (reference sequence). V lost 7 bases and J 5 bases, leaving 14 bases between the germline ends. This CDR3 region has 13 residues. The CDR3 bases are TGTGCCAGCATCCGATCCCAGGGCGAGACCCAGTACTTC. It encodes CASIRSQGETQYF.

The rearrangement uses TRBV28 and TRBJ2-5, with D possibly TRBD1 on 6 matching bases. The CDR3 totals 20 residues. Trimming took off 4 bases at V and 5 bases at J, with 32 bases between the two ends. In germline, CDR1 is MDHEN, CDR2 SYDVKM. CDR3 sequence: CASSSADRLGSQEEYETQYF. CDR3 sequence (DNA): TGTGCCAGCAGTTCCGCCGACAGGTTAGGGTCCCAGGAGGAGTATGAGACCCAGTACTTC.

J is TRBJ2-5 and V is TRBV30, with D possibly matching TRBD1 (6 bases). Germline loops: CDR1 GTSNPN, CDR2 SVGIG (reference sequence). V was trimmed by 2 bases and J by 3 bases, leaving 10 bases between them. This CDR3 is built from 13 residues. The CDR3 here is CAWSPQGEETQYF. The CDR3 coding sequence is TGTGCCTGGAGTCCACAGGGAGAAGAGACCCAGTACTTC. The full variable domain, in which reference TRBV30 and TRBJ2-5 provide the parts outside the CDR3, is SQTIHQWPATLVQPVGSPLSLECTVEGTSNPNLYWYRQAAGRGLQLLFYSVGIGQISSEVPQNLSASRPQDRQFILSSKKLLLSDSGFYLCAWSPQGEETQYFGPGTRLLVL.

This chain uses TRBV7-3 with TRBJ2-2, with TRBD1 identical over 7 bases. This CDR3 spans 14 amino acids. Germline CDR1 reads SGHTA; CDR2 reads FQGTGA. The trim removed 4 bases at V and 4 bases at J, leaving 3 bases unmatched. The CDR3 reads CASSSGQPTGELFF. The CDR3 DNA is TGTGCCAGCAGCTCGGGACAGCCCACCGGGGAGCTGTTTTTT.

The V gene is TRBV30, the J gene TRBJ2-3; perhaps TRBD1 as D (6 bases). Germline loops: CDR1 GTSNPN, CDR2 SVGIG (reference sequence). V was clipped by 1 base and J by 2 bases, with 13 bases between them. This CDR3 spans 15 amino acids. Written as DNA, the CDR3 is TGTGCCTGGAGTGGACCGTCAGGGGTCACAGATACGCAGTATTTT. Amino acid sequence: CAWSGPSGVTDTQYF.

The V and J genes are TRBV6-5 and TRBJ2-1; D is possibly TRBD2 (6 bases). The germline CDR1 and CDR2 sequences are MNHEY and SVGAGI. The CDR3 totals 16 residues. V dropped 4 bases and J dropped 10 bases, with 23 bases sitting between them. This CDR3 is CASSFRWVGTSQEQFF. As DNA, the CDR3 is TGTGCCAGCAGTTTCCGTTGGGTGGGGACTTCACAAGAGCAGTTCTTC.

The rearrangement uses TRBV4-3 and TRBJ2-1, with 7 bases identical to TRBD2. Trimming cost V 4 bases and J 0 bases; bases outside gene matches: 9. The CDR3 has 17 amino acids. Germline V gene lookup returns CDR1 LGHNA and CDR2 YSLEER. The CDR3, as DNA: TGCGCCAGCAGCCCCCCTCTGACTAGCCCCTCCTACAATGAGCAGTTCTTC. Translation: CASSPPLTSPSYNEQFF.

V is TRBV9 and J is TRBJ2-1; maybe TRBD2 (5 bases). The V gene lost 3 bases and the J gene lost 5 bases, with 12 bases spanning the gap. There are 14 residues in the CDR3. Germline CDR1 and CDR2: SGDLS and YYNGEE. DNA for the CDR3: TGTGCCAGCAGCGATATCCACGGGGACAATGAGCAGTTCTTC. It encodes CASSDIHGDNEQFF.

This clone showed up just once. Sequence at one end of the junction differs from germline and may be a read error. This chain connects TRBV4-2 to TRBJ1-1, with 7 bases fitting TRBD1. Germline CDR1 and CDR2: LGHNA and YNFKEQ. The CDR3 sequence is 16 residues long. The CDR3 here is CASSPGGDSPNNEAFF. The CDR3 bases are TGTGCCAGCAGCCCAGGCGGGGACAGCCCGAACAATGAAGCTTTCTTT.

This chain connects TRBV5-1 to TRBJ2-2; D possibly corresponds to TRBD1 (5 bases). There are 13 residues in the CDR3. Germline values: CDR1 SGHRS, CDR2 YFSETQ. V shed 0 bases and J shed 6 bases, with 6 bases lying between them. Written as DNA, the CDR3 is TGCGCCAGCAGCTTGGGGGGCGCCGGGGAGCTGTTTTTT. Its translation: CASSLGGAGELFF.

The rearrangement joins TRBV14 to TRBJ1-5, with D unresolved. Trimming removed 4 bases from V and 2 bases from J, with 6 bases in between. This CDR3 contains 13 residues. Germline V gene lookup returns CDR1 SGHDN and CDR2 FVKESK. The CDR3 DNA is TGTGCCAGCAGCCCCCAGGGCAATCAGCCCCAGCATTTT. Its protein product is CASSPQGNQPQHF.

The chain has TRBV7-9 and TRBJ1-2; a weak D match, TRBD1 (6 bases). This CDR3 has 12 amino acids. V was cut by 11 bases and J by 5 bases, with 15 bases left in between. From germline, CDR1 is SEHNR and CDR2 FQNEAQ (reference sequence). CDR3 sequence: CAPPGDAYGYTF. The CDR3 nucleotides read TGTGCCCCCCCAGGGGATGCGTATGGCTACACCTTC.

The V and J genes are TRBV23-1 and TRBJ2-7; 9 positions match TRBD1. TRBV23-1 is an open reading frame whose function is uncertain. V lost 2 bases and J lost 2; bases outside the gene matches: 13. The CDR3 runs 18 residues. The CDR3 DNA reads TGCGCCAGCAGTCAAAGGGACAGGGCCGGTTGGAGGACCTACGAGCAGTACTTC. Translated: CASSQRDRAGWRTYEQYF.

The chain links TRBV4-1 to TRBJ2-7; 7 bases align to TRBD1. After removal of 2 bases from V and 3 bases from J, the junction contained 13 bases not matched to a gene. The CDR3 has 17 amino acids. CDR1 is MGHRA, CDR2 YSYEKL, per germline. DNA for the CDR3: TGCGCCAGCAGCCAAAGTACGACAGGGTCCGGTATCTACGAGCAGTACTTC. This gives the protein CASSQSTTGSGIYEQYF.

This rearrangement joins TRBV29-1 to TRBJ2-2; TRBD2 is a possible D gene (5 bases). V was trimmed by 6 bases and J by 7 bases, leaving 15 bases between them. The germline V gene has CDR1 SQVTM and CDR2 ANQGSEA. This CDR3 has 13 amino acids. This chain's CDR3 is CSVLGERGGELFF. In DNA form, the CDR3 reads TGCAGCGTCCTCGGGGAACGAGGCGGGGAGCTGTTTTTT.

This clone has a single count. The chain has TRBV19 and TRBJ2-3, with D maybe TRBD2 (7 bases). Germline V gives CDR1 LNHDA, CDR2 SQIVND (reference sequence). The V and J ends lost 5 bases and 1 base respectively, with 19 bases between them. The CDR3 is 17 residues long. The CDR3 region is CASSGGGSWEGTDTQYF. The DNA of the CDR3 is TGTGCCAGTAGTGGGGGCGGGAGCTGGGAGGGCACAGATACGCAGTATTTT.

V gene TRBV28 combines with J gene TRBJ1-1; a weak D match, TRBD1 (6 bases). The germline CDR1 and CDR2 sequences are MDHEN and SYDVKM. CDR3 size: 14 residues. Trimming stripped 4 bases from V and 11 bases from J, with 20 bases between. The CDR3 spells CASSSTGGAVQAFF. DNA for the CDR3: TGTGCCAGCAGTTCCACCGGGGGGGCTGTTCAGGCTTTCTTT.

The chain employs TRBV27 and TRBJ2-3, with 16 bases matching TRBD2. V lost 4 bases and J lost 2; bases outside the gene matches: 21. The germline V gene has CDR1 MNHEY and CDR2 SMNVEV (reference sequence). The CDR3 runs 23 residues. In nucleotides, the CDR3 is TGTGCCAGCAGTTCCGCCCAACAGTCGGGACTAGCGGGAGGGACCTCCTACACAGATACGCAGTATTTT. It translates to CASSSAQQSGLAGGTSYTDTQYF.

The chain is built from TRBV10-1 and TRBJ2-1; tentatively, D is TRBD2 (5 bases). The germline gives CDR1 WNHNN, CDR2 SYGVQD (reference sequence). The V and J ends lost 8 bases and 7 bases respectively, with 18 bases between them. The CDR3 totals 14 residues. CDR3 amino acids: CASPQAPRRNEQFF. The CDR3 nucleotides read TGCGCCAGCCCCCAAGCACCCCGGAGGAATGAGCAGTTCTTC.

This chain links TRBV2 with TRBJ2-1; TRBD2 matches at 14 bases. Per the germline V gene, CDR1 is SNHLY and CDR2 is FYNNEI. The CDR3 has 18 amino acids. With 0 bases clipped from V and 5 bases from J, the junction kept 6 bases outside the gene matches. The CDR3 DNA follows: TGTGCCAGCAGTGAAGCCTTGGGACTAGCGGGGGTAAACAATGAGCAGTTCTTC. This translates into CASSEALGLAGVNNEQFF.

The CDR3 loop reads CATGDTYNYGYTF. The CDR3 bases are TGTGCCACCGGCGACACGTATAACTATGGCTACACCTTC. This chain connects TRBV15 to TRBJ1-2, with no clear D. Looked up from germline, CDR1 is LNHNV and CDR2 is YYDKDF (reference sequence). The CDR3 loop spans 13 amino acids. V gave up 8 bases and J gave up 1 base, with 11 bases separating them.

The chain combines TRBV19 with TRBJ2-7, with 7 nucleotides matching TRBD1. J was trimmed by 3 bases and V by 10 bases; bases with no gene match: 3. The CDR3 has 11 amino acids. CDR1 is LNHDA, CDR2 SQIVND, per germline (reference sequence). The DNA of the CDR3 is TGTGCCACCAGGGACAGCTACGAGCAGTACTTC. The encoded protein is CATRDSYEQYF.

V and J are TRBV4-2 and TRBJ2-3; D is unresolved. V lost 4 bases, J lost 0 bases, and 11 bases lay in between. This CDR3 is 15 amino acids long. In germline, CDR1 is LGHNA, CDR2 YNFKEQ. This CDR3 is CASSLDHHSTDTQYF. The CDR3 coding sequence is TGTGCCAGCAGCCTAGACCATCATAGCACAGATACGCAGTATTTT.